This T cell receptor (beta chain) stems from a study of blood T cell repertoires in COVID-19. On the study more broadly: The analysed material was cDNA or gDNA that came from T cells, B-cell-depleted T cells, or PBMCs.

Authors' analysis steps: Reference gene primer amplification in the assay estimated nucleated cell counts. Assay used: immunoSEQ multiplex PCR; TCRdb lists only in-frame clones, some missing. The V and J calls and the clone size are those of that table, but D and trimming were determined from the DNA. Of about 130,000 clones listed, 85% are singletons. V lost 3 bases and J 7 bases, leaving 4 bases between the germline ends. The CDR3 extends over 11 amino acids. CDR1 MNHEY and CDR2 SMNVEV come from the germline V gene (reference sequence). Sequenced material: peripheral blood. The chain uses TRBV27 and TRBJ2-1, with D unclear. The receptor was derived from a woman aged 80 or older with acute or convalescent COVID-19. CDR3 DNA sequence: TGTGCCAGCAGTTTCCATAATGAGCAGTTCTTC. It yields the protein CASSFHNEQFF.